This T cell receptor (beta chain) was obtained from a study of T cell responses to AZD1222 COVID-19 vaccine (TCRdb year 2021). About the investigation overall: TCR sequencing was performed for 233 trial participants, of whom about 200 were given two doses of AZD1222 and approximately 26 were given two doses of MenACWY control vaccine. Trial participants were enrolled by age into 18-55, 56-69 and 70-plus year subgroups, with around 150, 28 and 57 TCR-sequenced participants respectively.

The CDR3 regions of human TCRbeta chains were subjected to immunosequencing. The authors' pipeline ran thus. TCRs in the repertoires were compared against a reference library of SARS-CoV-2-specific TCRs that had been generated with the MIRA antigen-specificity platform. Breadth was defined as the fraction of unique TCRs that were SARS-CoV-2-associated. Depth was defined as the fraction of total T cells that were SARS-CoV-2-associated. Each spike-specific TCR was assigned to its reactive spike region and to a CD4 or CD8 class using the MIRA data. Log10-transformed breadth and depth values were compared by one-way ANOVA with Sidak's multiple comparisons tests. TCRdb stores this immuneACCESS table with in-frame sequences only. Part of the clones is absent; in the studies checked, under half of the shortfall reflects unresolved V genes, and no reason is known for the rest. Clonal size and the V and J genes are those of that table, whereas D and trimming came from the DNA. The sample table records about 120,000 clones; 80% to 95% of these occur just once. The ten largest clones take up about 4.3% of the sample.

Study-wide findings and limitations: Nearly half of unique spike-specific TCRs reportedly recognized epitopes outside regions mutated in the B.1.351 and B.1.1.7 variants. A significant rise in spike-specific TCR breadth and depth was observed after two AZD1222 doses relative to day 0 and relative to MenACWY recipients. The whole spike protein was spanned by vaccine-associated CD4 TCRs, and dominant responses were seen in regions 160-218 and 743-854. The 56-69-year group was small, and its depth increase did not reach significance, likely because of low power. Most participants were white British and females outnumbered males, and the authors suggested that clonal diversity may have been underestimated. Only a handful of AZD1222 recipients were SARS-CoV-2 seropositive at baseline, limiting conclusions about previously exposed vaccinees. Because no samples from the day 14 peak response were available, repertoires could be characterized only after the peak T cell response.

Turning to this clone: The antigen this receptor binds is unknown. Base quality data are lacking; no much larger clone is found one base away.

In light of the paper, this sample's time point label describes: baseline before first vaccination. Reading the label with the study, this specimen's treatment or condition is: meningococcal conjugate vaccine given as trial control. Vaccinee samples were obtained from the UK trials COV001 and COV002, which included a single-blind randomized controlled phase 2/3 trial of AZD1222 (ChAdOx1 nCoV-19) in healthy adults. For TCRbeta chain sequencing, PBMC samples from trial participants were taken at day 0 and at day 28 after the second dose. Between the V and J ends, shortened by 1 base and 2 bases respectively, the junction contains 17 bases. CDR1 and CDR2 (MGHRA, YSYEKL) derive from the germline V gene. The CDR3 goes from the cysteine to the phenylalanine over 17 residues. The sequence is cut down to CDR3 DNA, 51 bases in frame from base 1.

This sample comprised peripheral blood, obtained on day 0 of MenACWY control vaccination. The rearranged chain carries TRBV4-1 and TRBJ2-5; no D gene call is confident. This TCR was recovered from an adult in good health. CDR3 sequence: CASSQGRSWDPQETQYF. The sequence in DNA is TGCGCCAGCAGCCAAGGGCGGTCCTGGGATCCACAAGAGACCCAGTACTTC.